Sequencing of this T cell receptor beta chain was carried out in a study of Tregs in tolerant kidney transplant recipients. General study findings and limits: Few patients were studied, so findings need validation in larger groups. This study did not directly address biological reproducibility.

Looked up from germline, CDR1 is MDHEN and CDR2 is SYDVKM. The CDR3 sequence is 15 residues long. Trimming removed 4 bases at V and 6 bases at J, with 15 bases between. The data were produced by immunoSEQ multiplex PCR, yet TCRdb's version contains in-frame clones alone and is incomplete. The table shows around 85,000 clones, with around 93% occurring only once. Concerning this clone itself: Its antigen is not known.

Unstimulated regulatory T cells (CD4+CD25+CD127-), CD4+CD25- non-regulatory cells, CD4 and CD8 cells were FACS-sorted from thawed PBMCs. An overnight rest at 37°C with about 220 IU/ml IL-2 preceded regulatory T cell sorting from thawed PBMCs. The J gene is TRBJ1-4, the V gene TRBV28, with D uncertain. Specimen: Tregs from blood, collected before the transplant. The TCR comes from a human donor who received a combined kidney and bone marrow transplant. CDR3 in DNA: TGTGCCAGCAGTTCGGCGAGGGAGAAGGATGAAAAACTGTTTTTT. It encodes CASSSAREKDEKLFF. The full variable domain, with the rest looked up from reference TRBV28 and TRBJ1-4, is DVKVTQSSRYLVKRTGEKVFLECVQDMDHENMFWYRQDPGLGLRLIYFSYDVKMKEKGDIPEGYSVSREKKERFSLILESASTNQTSMYLCASSSAREKDEKLFFGSGTQLSVL.